This T cell receptor beta chain was captured in a study of patients and donors after allogeneic stem cell transplantation. Via MiXCR, TCRdb re-called the RT-PCR reads, giving one row per CDR3 protein. Of more than 150,000 distinct CDR3 sequences in the sample, 24% were seen once. The V end was cut by 2 bases, the J end by 11 bases, with 12 bases between. Germline CDR1 and CDR2: SGHVS and FQNEAQ. The CDR3 is 12 amino acids. This chain connects TRBV7-8 to TRBJ1-1; D is unresolved. Sequenced material: blood, either unsorted or a sorted T cell fraction (not recorded which). The TCR originated in a human donor who was either an allogeneic HSCT recipient or a stem cell or donor lymphocyte infusion donor (not recorded which). It is not recorded whose cells these are; they may come from a transplant donor. CDR3 sequence reads: CASSLHGWMAFF. The DNA for the CDR3 is TGTGCCAGCAGCTTACACGGCTGGATGGCTTTCTTT.